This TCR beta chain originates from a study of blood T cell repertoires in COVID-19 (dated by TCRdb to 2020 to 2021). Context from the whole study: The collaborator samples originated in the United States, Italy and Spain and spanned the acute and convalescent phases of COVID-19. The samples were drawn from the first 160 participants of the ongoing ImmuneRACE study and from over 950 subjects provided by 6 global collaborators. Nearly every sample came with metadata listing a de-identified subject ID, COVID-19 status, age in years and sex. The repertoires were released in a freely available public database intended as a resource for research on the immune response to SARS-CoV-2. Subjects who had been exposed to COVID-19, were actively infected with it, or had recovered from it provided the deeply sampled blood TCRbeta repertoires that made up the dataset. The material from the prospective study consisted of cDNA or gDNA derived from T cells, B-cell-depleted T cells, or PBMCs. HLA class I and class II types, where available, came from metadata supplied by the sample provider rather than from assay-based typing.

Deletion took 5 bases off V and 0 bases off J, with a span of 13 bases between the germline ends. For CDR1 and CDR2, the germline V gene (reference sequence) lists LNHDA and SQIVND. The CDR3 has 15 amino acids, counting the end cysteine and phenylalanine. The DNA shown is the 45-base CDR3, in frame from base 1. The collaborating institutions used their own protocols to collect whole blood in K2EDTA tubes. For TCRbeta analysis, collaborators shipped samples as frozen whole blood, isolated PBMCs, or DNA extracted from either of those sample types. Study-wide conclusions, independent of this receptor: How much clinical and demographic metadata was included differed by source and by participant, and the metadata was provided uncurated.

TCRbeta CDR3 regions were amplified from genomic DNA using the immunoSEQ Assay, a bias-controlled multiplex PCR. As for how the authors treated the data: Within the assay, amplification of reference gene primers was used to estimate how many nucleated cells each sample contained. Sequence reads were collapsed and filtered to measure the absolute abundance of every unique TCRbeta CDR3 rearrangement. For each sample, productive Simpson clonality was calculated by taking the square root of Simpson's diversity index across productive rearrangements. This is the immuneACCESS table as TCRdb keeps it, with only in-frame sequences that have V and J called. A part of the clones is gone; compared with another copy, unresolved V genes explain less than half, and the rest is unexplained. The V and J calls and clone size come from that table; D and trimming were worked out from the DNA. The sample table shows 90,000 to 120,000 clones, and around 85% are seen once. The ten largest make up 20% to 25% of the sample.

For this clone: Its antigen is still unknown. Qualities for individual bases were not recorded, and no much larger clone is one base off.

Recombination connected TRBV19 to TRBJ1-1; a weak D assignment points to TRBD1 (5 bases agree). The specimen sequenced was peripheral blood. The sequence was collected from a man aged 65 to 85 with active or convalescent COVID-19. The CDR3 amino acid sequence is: CASSARQNMNTEAFF. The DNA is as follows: TGTGCCAGTAGTGCCCGACAGAACATGAACACTGAAGCTTTCTTT.